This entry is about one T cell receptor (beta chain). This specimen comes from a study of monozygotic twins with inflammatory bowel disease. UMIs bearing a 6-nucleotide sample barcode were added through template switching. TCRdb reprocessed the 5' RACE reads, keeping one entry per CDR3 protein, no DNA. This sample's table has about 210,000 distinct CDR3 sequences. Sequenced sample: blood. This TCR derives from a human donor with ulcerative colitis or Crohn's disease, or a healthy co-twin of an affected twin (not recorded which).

CDR3 region: CASSPPGPRRSPLHF. The V gene is TRBV7-2, the J gene TRBJ1-6. Germline V CDR1 and CDR2: SGHTA, FQGNSA. The CDR3 has 15 residues.